These T cell receptor beta chains were read from a single sample in a study of blood T cell repertoires in COVID-19. The data were produced by immunoSEQ multiplex PCR, yet TCRdb's version contains in-frame clones alone and is incomplete. In the table there are a few hundred thousand clones, around 90% of which are singletons. The sample taken for sequencing was PBMCs or T cells enriched from blood (not recorded which). These receptors came from a man under 40 who had been exposed to COVID-19. The CDR3 runs from the conserved cysteine through the conserved F or W. The order of the fields is CDR3 protein, CDR3 DNA, D gene, J gene, V gene, clone size. D genes are given only for firm matches. A row's size may be missing; if present it is once, few, many or a size class.

CDR3: CASSLEGQSQPQHF
DNA: TGTGCCAGCAGCTTGGAGGGACAGAGTCAGCCCCAGCATTTT
D: TRBD1
J: TRBJ1-5
V: TRBV5-4
size: .

CDR3: CASSVEARSGNTIYF
DNA: TGTGCCAGCAGCGTAGAAGCGCGTTCGGGGAACACCATATATTTT
D: .
J: TRBJ1-3
V: TRBV9
size: .

CDR3: CSVVASGGVSNEQYF
DNA: TGCAGCGTTGTAGCTAGTGGGGGCGTTTCCAACGAGCAGTACTTC
D: .
J: TRBJ2-7
V: TRBV29-1
size: .

CDR3: CSGGPEAFF
DNA: TGCAGTGGGGGGCCTGAAGCTTTCTTT
D: .
J: TRBJ1-1
V: TRBV20-1
size: .

CDR3: CAWLDRGGTEAFF
DNA: TGTGCCTGGTTGGACAGGGGGGGGACTGAAGCTTTCTTT
D: TRBD1
J: TRBJ1-1
V: TRBV30
size: few

CDR3: CASSDWAGGNNEQFF
DNA: TGTGCCAGCAGTGATTGGGCGGGGGGAAACAATGAGCAGTTCTTC
D: TRBD2
J: TRBJ2-1
V: TRBV6-4
size: .

CDR3: CASSFGTGPYEQYF
DNA: TGTGCCAGCAGCTTCGGGACAGGGCCCTACGAGCAGTACTTC
D: TRBD1
J: TRBJ2-7
V: TRBV11-2
size: .

CDR3: CASSFGQGGSLAFF
DNA: TGCGCCAGCAGCTTTGGGCAGGGGGGCTCTTTAGCTTTCTTT
D: TRBD1
J: TRBJ1-1
V: TRBV5-1
size: .

CDR3: CASNIQGALSGQFF
DNA: TGTGCCAGCAACATTCAGGGGGCCCTATCAGGGCAGTTCTTC
D: TRBD1
J: TRBJ2-1
V: TRBV5-6
size: .

CDR3: CASSQFISVEPSYEQYF
DNA: TGTGCCAGCAGCCAATTTATATCCGTTGAGCCCTCCTACGAGCAGTACTTC
D: .
J: TRBJ2-7
V: TRBV3-1/TRBV3-2
size: .

CDR3: CASSLRGQGPYEQYF
DNA: TGCGCCAGCAGCTTGCGGGGACAGGGTCCCTACGAGCAGTACTTC
D: TRBD1
J: TRBJ2-7
V: TRBV5-1
size: .

CDR3: CASSLEVRTGYGYTF
DNA: TGTGCCAGCAGCTTAGAAGTGAGGACAGGCTATGGCTACACCTTC
D: TRBD1
J: TRBJ1-2
V: TRBV7-8
size: once

CDR3: CASSPNSLGAIETQYF
DNA: TGCGCCAGCAGCCCCAACTCCTTAGGGGCGATAGAGACCCAGTACTTC
D: .
J: TRBJ2-5
V: TRBV4-3
size: .

CDR3: CASTFSGGSTYEQYF
DNA: TGTGCCAGCACCTTCAGCGGGGGGAGTACCTACGAGCAGTACTTC
D: TRBD2
J: TRBJ2-7
V: TRBV27
size: .

CDR3: CASSFGRNRDRSNQPQHF
DNA: TGTGCCAGCAGCTTCGGGAGAAACCGGGACAGGAGCAATCAGCCCCAGCATTTT
D: TRBD1
J: TRBJ1-5
V: TRBV5-6
size: .

CDR3: CASRAGTGGSGTQYF
DNA: TGTGCCAGCAGGGCCGGGACAGGGGGCTCGGGTACGCAGTATTTT
D: TRBD1
J: TRBJ2-3
V: TRBV2
size: .

CDR3: CASSEQGGNTEAFF
DNA: TGTGCCAGCAGTGAGCAGGGGGGGAACACTGAAGCTTTCTTT
D: TRBD1
J: TRBJ1-1
V: TRBV2
size: .

CDR3: CASSQKTGAHNSPLHF
DNA: TGCGCCAGCAGCCAAAAGACAGGGGCCCATAATTCACCCCTCCACTTT
D: TRBD1
J: TRBJ1-6
V: TRBV4-1
size: .